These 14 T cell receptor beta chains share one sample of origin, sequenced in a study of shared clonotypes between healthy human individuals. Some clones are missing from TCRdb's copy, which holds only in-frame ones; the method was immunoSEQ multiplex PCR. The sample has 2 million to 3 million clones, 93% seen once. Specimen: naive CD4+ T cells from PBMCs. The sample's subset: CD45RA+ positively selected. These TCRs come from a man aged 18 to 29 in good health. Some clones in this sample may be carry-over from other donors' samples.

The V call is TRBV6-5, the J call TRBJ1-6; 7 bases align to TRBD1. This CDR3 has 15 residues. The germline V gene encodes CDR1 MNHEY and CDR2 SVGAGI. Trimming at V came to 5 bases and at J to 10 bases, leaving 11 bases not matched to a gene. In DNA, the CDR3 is TGTGCCAGCAGTCCTCGCCAGGGGGTCGGATCACCCCTCCACTTT. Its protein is CASSPRQGVGSPLHF.

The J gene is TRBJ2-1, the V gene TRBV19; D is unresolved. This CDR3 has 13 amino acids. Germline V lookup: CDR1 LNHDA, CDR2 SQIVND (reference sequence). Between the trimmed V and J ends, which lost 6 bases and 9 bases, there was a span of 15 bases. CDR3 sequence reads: CASRDDVRSEQFF. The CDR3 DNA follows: TGTGCCAGTAGGGACGATGTAAGGAGTGAGCAGTTCTTC.

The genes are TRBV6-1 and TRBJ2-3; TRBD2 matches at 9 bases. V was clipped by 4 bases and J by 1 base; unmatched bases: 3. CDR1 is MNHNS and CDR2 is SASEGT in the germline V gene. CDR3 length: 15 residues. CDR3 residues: CASSGLAVRTDTQYF. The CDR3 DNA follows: TGTGCCAGCAGTGGACTAGCGGTGCGCACAGATACGCAGTATTTT.

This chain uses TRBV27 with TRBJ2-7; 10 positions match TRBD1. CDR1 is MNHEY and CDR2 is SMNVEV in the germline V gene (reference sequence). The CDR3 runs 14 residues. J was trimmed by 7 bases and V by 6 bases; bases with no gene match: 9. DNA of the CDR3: TGTGCCAGCAGGGAGACAGGGGGCTCAAAAGAGCAGTACTTC. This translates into CASRETGGSKEQYF.

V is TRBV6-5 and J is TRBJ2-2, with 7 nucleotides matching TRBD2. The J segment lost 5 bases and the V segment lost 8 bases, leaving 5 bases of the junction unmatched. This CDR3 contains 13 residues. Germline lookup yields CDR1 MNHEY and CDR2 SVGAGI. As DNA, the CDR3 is TGTGCCAGCGGGAGGGTGCGTACCGGGGAGCTGTTTTTT. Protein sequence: CASGRVRTGELFF.

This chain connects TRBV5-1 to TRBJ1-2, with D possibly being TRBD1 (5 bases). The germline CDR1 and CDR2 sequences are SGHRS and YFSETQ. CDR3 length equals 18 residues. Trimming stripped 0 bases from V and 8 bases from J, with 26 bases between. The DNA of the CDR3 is TGCGCCAGCAGCTTGGGCGGGGCCCCTACAGTGGCCCTTGGGGGCTACACCTTC. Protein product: CASSLGGAPTVALGGYTF.

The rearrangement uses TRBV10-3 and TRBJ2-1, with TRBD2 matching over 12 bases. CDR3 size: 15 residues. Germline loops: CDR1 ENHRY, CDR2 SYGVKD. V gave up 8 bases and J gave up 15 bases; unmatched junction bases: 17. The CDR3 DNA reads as TGTGCCATCGCTAGGCAGAGGGCTAGCGGGAGGGCATGGTTCTTC. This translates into CAIARQRASGRAWFF.

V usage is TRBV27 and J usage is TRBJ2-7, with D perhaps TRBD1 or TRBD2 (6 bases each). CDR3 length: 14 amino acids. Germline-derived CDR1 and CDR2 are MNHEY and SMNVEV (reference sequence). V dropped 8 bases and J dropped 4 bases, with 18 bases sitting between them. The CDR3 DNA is TGTGCCAGCGCGGGACACCCAGCCCTGTACGAGCAGTACTTC. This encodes CASAGHPALYEQYF.

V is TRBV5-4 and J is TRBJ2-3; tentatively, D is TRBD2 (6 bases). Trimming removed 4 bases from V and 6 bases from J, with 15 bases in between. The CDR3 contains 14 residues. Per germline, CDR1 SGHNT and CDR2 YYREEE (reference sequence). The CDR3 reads CASSGNRGGDTQYF. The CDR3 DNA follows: TGTGCCAGCAGCGGTAACCGGGGAGGCGATACGCAGTATTTT.

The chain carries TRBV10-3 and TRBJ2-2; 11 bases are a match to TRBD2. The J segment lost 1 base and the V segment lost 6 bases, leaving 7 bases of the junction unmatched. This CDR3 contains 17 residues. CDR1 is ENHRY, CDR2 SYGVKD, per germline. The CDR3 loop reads CAIREKGLAENTGELFF. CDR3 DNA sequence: TGTGCCATCAGAGAGAAGGGACTAGCGGAGAACACCGGGGAGCTGTTTTTT.

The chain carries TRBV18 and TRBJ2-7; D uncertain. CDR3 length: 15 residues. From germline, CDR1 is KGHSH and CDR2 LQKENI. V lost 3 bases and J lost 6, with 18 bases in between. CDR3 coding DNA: TGTGCCAGCTCACCGCAGGCCTCCCTAATGGCCGAGCAGTACTTC. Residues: CASSPQASLMAEQYF.

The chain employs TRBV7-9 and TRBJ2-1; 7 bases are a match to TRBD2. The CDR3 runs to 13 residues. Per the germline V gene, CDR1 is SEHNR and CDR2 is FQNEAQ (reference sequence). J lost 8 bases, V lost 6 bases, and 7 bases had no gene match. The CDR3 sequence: CASRRESVDEQFF. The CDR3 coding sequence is TGTGCCAGCAGGCGGGAGTCCGTTGATGAGCAGTTCTTC.

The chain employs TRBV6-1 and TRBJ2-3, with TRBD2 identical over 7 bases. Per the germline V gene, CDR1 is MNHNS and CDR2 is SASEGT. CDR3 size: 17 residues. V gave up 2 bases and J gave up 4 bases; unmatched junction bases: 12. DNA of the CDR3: TGTGCCAGCAGTGAAAGGCGGGCTAGCGGAATTCCAGATACGCAGTATTTT. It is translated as CASSERRASGIPDTQYF.

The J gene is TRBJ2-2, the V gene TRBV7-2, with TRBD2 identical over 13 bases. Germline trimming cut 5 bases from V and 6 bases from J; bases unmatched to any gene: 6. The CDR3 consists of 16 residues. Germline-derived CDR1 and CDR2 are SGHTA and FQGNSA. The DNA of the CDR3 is TGTGCCAGCAGCCAGAGGACTAGCGGGAGTCCCGGGGAGCTGTTTTTT. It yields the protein CASSQRTSGSPGELFF.